This T cell receptor (beta chain) was identified during a study of cytomegalovirus exposure and HLA in healthy donors. Findings of the study overall: Among TCR beta chains, those listed as cytomegalovirus-associated numbered over 150.

In the case of this clone: As yet, its antigen is unknown.

CDR1 and CDR2 from the germline V gene are WNHNN and SYGVQD (reference sequence). V was clipped by 3 bases and J by 10 bases, with 16 bases between them. This CDR3 region has 14 residues. The PCR made use of 60 Vbeta and 13 Jbeta primers. The repertoire was sequenced with immunoSEQ multiplex PCR; TCRdb's copy has only in-frame clones and lacks some. The repertoire consists of tens of thousands of clones, with 78% occurring once and the leading ten covering 4.4%. V is TRBV10-1 and J is TRBJ2-1; perhaps TRBD1 as D (6 bases). The sequenced sample consisted of PBMCs. This receptor was obtained from a male donor in good health and CMV-seropositive. CDR3 protein: CASSDPRGGSEQFF. In DNA form, the CDR3 reads TGCGCCAGCAGTGACCCGAGAGGGGGATCAGAGCAGTTCTTC.